Listed here are 15 T cell receptor beta chains from one sample, sequenced in a study of shared clonotypes between healthy human individuals (TCRdb year 2020). Receptor libraries were prepared by the immunoSEQ multiplex PCR assay. As stored in TCRdb, this immuneACCESS dataset retains in-frame rearrangements with V and J assigned. A fraction of the clones does not appear; measured against another copy, unresolved V genes explain less than half of the discrepancy, and the remainder lacks a known reason. Across this sample there are over 700,000 clones, with about two thirds seen only once. In total, the top ten clones hold 1.8% of the sample. Sequenced sample: memory CD4+ T cells sorted from blood. The cell subset or site label for this specimen denotes: CD45RA-negative fraction. All receptors come from a woman aged 30 to 39 in good health.

This clone was counted between two and nine times. The rearrangement uses TRBV4-1 and TRBJ1-6; D is perhaps TRBD1 (5 bases). The V and J ends lost 6 bases and 8 bases respectively, with 17 bases between them. There are 15 residues in the CDR3. Germline V gene lookup returns CDR1 MGHRA and CDR2 YSYEKL. The CDR3 loop reads CASRGGAGRDSPLHF. As DNA, the CDR3 is TGCGCCAGCAGGGGCGGTGCAGGGCGGGATTCACCCCTCCACTTT.

The rearrangement joins TRBV28 to TRBJ2-2; 7 nucleotides align to TRBD1. This CDR3 is built from 15 residues. With 7 bases clipped from V and 5 bases from J, the junction kept 10 bases outside the gene matches. CDR1 MDHEN and CDR2 SYDVKM come from the germline V gene. CDR3 nucleotide sequence: TGTGCCAGCACCCAGACAGGGCGGTCGACCGGGGAGCTGTTTTTT. This sequence encodes CASTQTGRSTGELFF. Combining the CDR3 with reference TRBV28 and TRBJ2-2 gives the whole variable domain DVKVTQSSRYLVKRTGEKVFLECVQDMDHENMFWYRQDPGLGLRLIYFSYDVKMKEKGDIPEGYSVSREKKERFSLILESASTNQTSMYLCASTQTGRSTGELFFGEGSRLTVL.

The chain couples TRBV9 to TRBJ2-7; D is unclear. This CDR3 contains 14 residues. Between the trimmed V and J ends, which lost 3 bases and 6 bases, there was a span of 16 bases. Germline-derived CDR1 and CDR2 are SGDLS and YYNGEE. This CDR3 is CASSERIMVGEQYF. CDR3 bases: TGTGCCAGCAGCGAGAGGATTATGGTGGGCGAGCAGTACTTC.

The gene calls are TRBV20-1 and TRBJ2-5; 8 bases align to TRBD1. The end of the DNA aligns better with TRBJ2-7, so the J call may be wrong. The CDR3 extends over 11 amino acids. The germline V gene encodes CDR1 DFQATT and CDR2 SNEGSKA (reference sequence). Here the CDR3 DNA reads TGCAGCGGACAGGGAGAATCCGAGCAGTACTTC. This gives the protein CSGQGESEQYF.

The CDR3 here is CASRQGASTEAFF. CDR3 in DNA: TGTGCCAGCAGGCAGGGGGCAAGCACTGAAGCTTTCTTT. The chain recombines TRBV27 with TRBJ1-1; 8 bases align to TRBD1. This CDR3 is built from 13 residues. The J segment lost 4 bases and the V segment lost 6 bases, leaving 4 bases of the junction unmatched. CDR1 MNHEY and CDR2 SMNVEV come from the germline V gene (reference sequence).

V is TRBV14 and J is TRBJ2-1, with D possibly being TRBD2 (5 bases). The CDR3 is made up of 16 amino acids. V shed 0 bases and J shed 4 bases, with 13 bases lying between them. In germline, CDR1 is SGHDN, CDR2 FVKESK. The CDR3 DNA is TGTGCCAGCAGCCAAGAAGAGGGCCGACTTTACAATGAGCAGTTCTTC. This codes for CASSQEEGRLYNEQFF.

The rearrangement links TRBV14 to TRBJ2-1, with 7 nucleotides matching TRBD1. This CDR3 is 15 amino acids long. Per germline, CDR1 SGHDN and CDR2 FVKESK. The V and J ends lost 0 bases and 6 bases, in that order; junction bases with no gene match: 5. In DNA form, the CDR3 reads TGTGCCAGCAGCCAAGATACAGGGGTTCGCAATGAGCAGTTCTTC. This codes for CASSQDTGVRNEQFF.

This sequence joins TRBV5-1 and TRBJ2-5, with unresolved D. Germline values: CDR1 SGHRS, CDR2 YFSETQ. The V end lost 1 base, the J end lost 1 base, and 8 bases lay between the germline ends. This CDR3 comprises 14 residues. CDR3 bases: TGCGCCAGCAGCTTGACCTCCATCCAAGAGACCCAGTACTTC. It yields the protein CASSLTSIQETQYF.

The rearrangement links TRBV7-8 to TRBJ1-1, with 7 positions matching TRBD1. The V gene's germline CDR1 is SGHVS and CDR2 FQNEAQ. Trimming took 1 base from V and 0 from J; bases not matched to a gene: 8. The CDR3 runs to 17 residues. CDR3 amino acids: CASSLVSGQAMNTEAFF. In DNA, the CDR3 is TGTGCCAGCAGCTTAGTCTCTGGACAGGCCATGAACACTGAAGCTTTCTTT.

DNA of the CDR3: TGTGCCAGCAGAAGCAGCCTGGACAGGCAAGGCTACACCTTC. This sequence encodes CASRSSLDRQGYTF. The rearrangement joins TRBV6-5 to TRBJ1-2, with 7 bases identical to TRBD1. The CDR3 covers 14 residues. The junction had 12 bases not matched to a gene; V was cut back by 6 bases and J by 8 bases. Germline V lookup: CDR1 MNHEY, CDR2 SVGAGI.

The chain is built from TRBV7-6 and TRBJ1-1, with 7 bases fitting TRBD1. The junction had 8 bases not matched to a gene; V was cut back by 3 bases and J by 1 base. The CDR3 has 16 amino acids. Germline CDR1 is SGHVS and CDR2 is FNYEAQ. The CDR3 reads CASSFLAGTENTEAFF. The DNA of the CDR3 is TGTGCCAGCAGCTTTCTCGCCGGGACAGAGAACACTGAAGCTTTCTTT.

Points on this clone: One end of the junction fails to match germline, which may point to a read error. The gene calls are TRBV7-2 and TRBJ2-2, with a tentative D call TRBD2 (5 bases). This CDR3 comprises 16 residues. The germline V gene has CDR1 SGHTA and CDR2 FQGNSA. CDR3: CASSPLPAGNTEELFF. The CDR3 bases are TGTGCCAGCAGCCCTCTCCCCGCGGGTAACACCGAGGAGCTGTTTTTT.

A note on this clone: A read error is possible here, since a much larger clone lies one base away. The gene calls are TRBV28 and TRBJ2-7, with unresolved D. Trimming cost V 4 bases and J 2 bases, with 6 bases left between them. There are 12 residues in the CDR3. From germline, CDR1 is MDHEN and CDR2 SYDVKM. This CDR3 reads CASSSSTYEQYF. In nucleotides, the CDR3 is TGTGCCAGCAGTTCCAGCACCTACGAGCAGTACTTC.

The rearrangement links TRBV4-2 to TRBJ1-5, with TRBD1 matching 10 bases. V gave up 0 bases and J gave up 8 bases; unmatched junction bases: 10. The CDR3 is 17 amino acids. CDR1 and CDR2 from the germline V gene are LGHNA and YNFKEQ. The CDR3 DNA follows: TGTGCCAGCAGCCAAGACTTGGGACAGGGGCGTTTGGAGCCCCAGCATTTT. This gives the protein CASSQDLGQGRLEPQHF.

The chain couples TRBV11-2 to TRBJ2-7; 10 bases are a match to TRBD1. Germline loops: CDR1 SGHAT, CDR2 FQNNGV. The V gene end was trimmed by 6 bases and the J gene end by 2 bases; junction bases not matched to a gene: 10. This CDR3 is built from 16 residues. The CDR3 here is CASSSFLGTGAYEQYF. The DNA for the CDR3 is TGTGCCAGCAGTTCGTTCCTGGGGACAGGGGCCTACGAGCAGTACTTC.